One sample yielded the 25 T cell receptor beta chains listed below, sequenced in a study of response to subunit inactivated influenza vaccine. TCRdb re-derived calls from the RT-PCR reads in MiXCR, one entry per CDR3 protein. The sample includes just under 550,000 distinct CDR3 sequences, under 30% seen only once; the top ten take approximately 2.9%. These same records also appear under a second study, on T cells expressing NK-cell markers. In that study: TCR beta cDNA was generated via 5'RACE template switching incorporating UMIs.

This specimen was CD4+ T cells sorted from PBMCs, taken approximately 13 days after vaccination. Source of these receptors: a man in his fifties who received an inactivated influenza vaccine.

V usage is TRBV12-3 or TRBV12-4 and J usage is TRBJ2-2, with D perhaps TRBD2 (7 bases). The CDR3 spans 17 residues. Trimming left V 2 bases short and J 7 bases short, with 20 bases between. Written as DNA, the CDR3 is TGTGCCAGCAGTTTAATCGCTGTGGGGGGGCCCGGCGGGGAGCTGTTTTTT. Protein product: CASSLIAVGGPGGELFF.

The CDR3 DNA follows: TGTGCCAGCAGCACGGGCCCTGACTCTGGGGCCAACGTCCTGACTTTC. It codes for CASSTGPDSGANVLTF. J is TRBJ2-6 and V is TRBV7-7; D unresolved. The V end was cut by 5 bases, the J end by 0 bases, with 11 bases between. Germline V gene lookup returns CDR1 SSHAT and CDR2 FNYEAQ (reference sequence). This CDR3 has 16 residues. The variable domain in full, with the rest retrieved from reference TRBV7-7 and TRBJ2-6, is GAGVSQSPRYKVTKRGQDVTLRCDPISSHATLYWYQQALGQGPEFLTYFNYEAQPDKSGLPSDRFSAERPEGSISTLTIQRTEQRDSAMYRCASSTGPDSGANVLTFGAGSRLTVL.

The chain is built from TRBV24-1 and TRBJ2-2; 8 bases are shared with TRBD1. The CDR3 is 16 residues long. Germline CDR1 KGHDR, CDR2 SFDVKD. J was trimmed by 8 bases and V by 0 bases; bases with no gene match: 7. CDR3 amino acids: CATSDLRTGPSGELFF. The CDR3 bases are TGTGCCACCAGTGATTTGAGGACAGGGCCCAGTGGGGAGCTGTTTTTT.

The rearrangement uses TRBV5-1 and TRBJ1-1; 7 bases map to TRBD1. Trimming removed 3 bases from V and 0 bases from J; junction bases left unmatched: 5. This CDR3 has 15 residues. From germline, CDR1 is SGHRS and CDR2 YFSETQ. For the CDR3, the DNA is TGCGCCAGCAGCTCCCAGGGGGGAATGAACACTGAAGCTTTCTTT. This sequence encodes CASSSQGGMNTEAFF.

The genes are TRBV20-1 and TRBJ1-6, with a tentative D call TRBD1 (6 bases). Germline V gene data show CDR1 as DFQATT and CDR2 as SNEGSKA (reference sequence). The germline V and J ends were trimmed by 2 bases and 5 bases, with 16 bases remaining between them. This CDR3 region has 16 residues. The CDR3: CSARLVRGLDNSPLHF. CDR3 sequence (DNA): TGCAGTGCTAGATTGGTCCGGGGGCTGGATAATTCACCCCTCCACTTT.

This chain joins TRBV10-3 and TRBJ2-7, with 13 positions matching TRBD2. This CDR3 spans 15 amino acids. The junction had 6 bases not matched to a gene; V was cut back by 4 bases and J by 6 bases. Germline lookup yields CDR1 ENHRY and CDR2 SYGVKD. CDR3 region: CAISGGTSGILEQYF. For the CDR3, the DNA is TGTGCCATCAGTGGCGGGACTAGCGGGATCCTCGAGCAGTACTTC.

This chain joins TRBV20-1 and TRBJ2-2; D gene uncertain. Trimming took 6 bases from V and 5 from J, leaving 13 bases between them. CDR1 and CDR2 from the germline V gene are DFQATT and SNEGSKA (reference sequence). This CDR3 is built from 13 residues. CDR3 DNA: TGCAGTGCCCGACTTGGTCTTACCGGGGAGCTGTTTTTT. Translated, it gives CSARLGLTGELFF.

This clonotype appeared a few times. The V gene is TRBV7-9, the J gene TRBJ2-7; D is unclear. This CDR3 spans 14 amino acids. Germline CDR1 SEHNR, CDR2 FQNEAQ (reference sequence). V lost 5 bases and J lost 7, with 18 bases in between. This CDR3 reads CASSEGTYSPEQYF. The CDR3, as DNA: TGTGCCAGCAGCGAAGGAACCTATTCCCCGGAGCAGTACTTC.

This clonotype showed up just a few times. The V and J genes are TRBV6-5 and TRBJ2-5; 7 nucleotides match TRBD2. The germline gives CDR1 MNHEY, CDR2 SVGAGI. V trimming: 4 bases; J trimming: 5 bases; junction bases outside the gene matches: 13. CDR3 length equals 16 residues. The CDR3 loop is CASSSSRASGRETQYF. DNA for the CDR3: TGTGCCAGCAGTTCGAGTAGGGCTAGCGGACGGGAGACCCAGTACTTC.

This clonotype was picked up a small number of times. This chain links TRBV18 with TRBJ2-2; tentatively, D is TRBD1 (5 bases). Trimming removed 1 base from V and 2 bases from J, with 14 bases in between. Germline CDR1 is KGHSH and CDR2 is LQKENI. The CDR3 loop spans 17 amino acids. CDR3 sequence reads: CASSPLGQGINTGELFF. CDR3 DNA sequence: TGTGCCAGCTCACCACTTGGACAAGGGATTAACACCGGGGAGCTGTTTTTT. Supplemented by reference TRBV18 and TRBJ2-2, the full variable domain reads NAGVMQNPRHLVRRRGQEARLRCSPMKGHSHVYWYRQLPEEGLKFMVYLQKENIIDESGMPKERFSAEFPKEGPSILRIQQVVRGDSAAYFCASSPLGQGINTGELFFGEGSRLTVL.

J is TRBJ2-7 and V is TRBV5-5; D uncertain. Trimming left V 0 bases short and J 1 base short, with 14 bases between. Germline-derived CDR1 and CDR2 are SGHKS and YYEKEE (reference sequence). This CDR3 spans 16 amino acids. In nucleotides, the CDR3 is TGTGCCAGCAGCTTGGCCTTCACGGCTACGTCCTACGAGCAGTACTTC. Translating it yields CASSLAFTATSYEQYF. Using reference TRBV5-5 and TRBJ2-7 for the parts outside the CDR3, the full variable domain is DAGVTQSPTHLIKTRGQQVTLRCSPISGHKSVSWYQQVLGQGPQFIFQYYEKEERGRGNFPDRFSARQFPNYSSELNVNALLLGDSALYLCASSLAFTATSYEQYFGPGTRLTVT.

This clonotype was seen at least ten times. This chain links TRBV12-3 or TRBV12-4 with TRBJ2-5, with D possibly matching TRBD1 (5 bases). V was cut by 7 bases and J by 4 bases, with 7 bases left in between. The CDR3 is 11 amino acids. This CDR3 is CASTQGETQYF. The CDR3 region has the DNA TGTGCCAGCACCCAGGGAGAGACCCAGTACTTC.

This clonotype was recorded a few times. This chain links TRBV20-1 with TRBJ2-7; D is undetermined. Trimming pared 2 bases from V and 0 bases from J, leaving 14 bases between. Germline-derived CDR1 and CDR2 are DFQATT and SNEGSKA (reference sequence). There are 15 residues in the CDR3. The CDR3 DNA reads as TGCAGTGCTAGAACCTGGACGGGCAGCTCCTACGAGCAGTACTTC. Residues: CSARTWTGSSYEQYF.

The chain uses TRBV12-3 or TRBV12-4 and TRBJ2-5, with D perhaps matching TRBD1 (5 bases). Trimming stripped 5 bases from V and 5 bases from J, with 9 bases between. The CDR3 loop spans 12 amino acids. The CDR3 region is CASSTGSETQYF. The CDR3 bases are TGTGCCAGCAGTACAGGCTCGGAGACCCAGTACTTC.

The DNA of the CDR3 is TGTGCCAGCAGTTTAGTCAGGGGGTGGGAGCAGTACTTC. As protein: CASSLVRGWEQYF. The chain has TRBV12-3 or TRBV12-4 and TRBJ2-7; 7 nucleotides agree with TRBD1. Trimming cost V 1 base and J 7 bases; bases outside gene matches: 4. The CDR3 is 13 residues long.

The rearrangement joins TRBV20-1 to TRBJ2-2; D may be TRBD2 (7 bases). V was trimmed by 5 bases and J by 0 bases, leaving 10 bases between them. The CDR3 loop spans 14 amino acids. CDR1 and CDR2 (germline): DFQATT, SNEGSKA (reference sequence). The DNA of the CDR3 is TGCAGTGCTCGGCGGGGGCCGAACACCGGGGAGCTGTTTTTT. Translation gives CSARRGPNTGELFF.

The genes are TRBV6-8 and TRBJ2-7; 7 bases are a match to TRBD1. J lost 6 bases, V lost 6 bases, and 5 bases had no gene match. Germline V gene lookup returns CDR1 MNHGY and CDR2 SAAAGT. There are 12 residues in the CDR3. In DNA, the CDR3 is TGTGCCAGCAGAGGACAGGCGAGCGAGCAGTACTTC. This translates into CASRGQASEQYF.

The rearrangement joins TRBV28 to TRBJ2-7, with a possible D match to TRBD2 (7 bases). Trimming removed 10 bases from V and 4 bases from J, with 20 bases in between. From germline, CDR1 is MDHEN and CDR2 SYDVKM. This CDR3 contains 14 residues. The CDR3 protein is CATTSGGGIYEQYF. DNA of the CDR3: TGTGCCACCACTTCGGGGGGCGGAATTTACGAGCAGTACTTC.

The CDR3 DNA sequence: TGCAGTGCTAGCCGACAGGGCATCAACTACAATGAGCAGTTCTTC. Translated: CSASRQGINYNEQFF. The V call is TRBV20-1, the J call TRBJ2-1, with 7 bases that match TRBD1. The J segment lost 3 bases and the V segment lost 3 bases, leaving 8 bases of the junction unmatched. From germline, CDR1 is DFQATT and CDR2 SNEGSKA (reference sequence). This CDR3 contains 15 residues.

This chain uses TRBV9 with TRBJ2-3; tentatively, D is TRBD1 (6 bases). Germline V gives CDR1 SGDLS, CDR2 YYNGEE. V lost 3 bases, J lost 2 bases, and 13 bases lay in between. The CDR3 has 15 amino acids. The CDR3 loop is CASSDSWGHTDTQYF. The CDR3 DNA reads as TGTGCCAGCAGCGATAGCTGGGGACACACAGATACGCAGTATTTT.

This clonotype was counted between two and nine times. The gene calls are TRBV6-2 or TRBV6-3 and TRBJ2-1; D not resolved. CDR1 is MNHEY and CDR2 is SVGEGT in the germline V gene. V was cut by 2 bases and J by 9 bases, with 11 bases left in between. The CDR3 is 13 amino acids. Here the CDR3 reads CASSYPLGGEQFF. CDR3 DNA sequence: TGTGCCAGCAGTTACCCTTTAGGTGGTGAGCAGTTCTTC.

This chain joins TRBV11-2 and TRBJ2-5; the D gene could be TRBD1 or TRBD2 (5 bases each). From germline, CDR1 is SGHAT and CDR2 FQNNGV. The CDR3 covers 16 residues. V dropped 5 bases and J dropped 5 bases, with 21 bases sitting between them. DNA for the CDR3: TGTGCCAGCAGCATCTCGGCCGGGACCCCCGGGGAGACCCAGTACTTC. Protein: CASSISAGTPGETQYF.

This clonotype was seen a few times. The chain employs TRBV4-3 and TRBJ1-4; TRBD1 matches at 8 bases. CDR3 size: 15 residues. The germline CDR1 and CDR2 sequences are LGHNA and YSLEER. Trimming cost V 2 bases and J 7 bases; bases outside gene matches: 6. CDR3 protein: CASSQPGQGGEKLFF. The CDR3 DNA sequence: TGCGCCAGCAGCCAACCAGGACAGGGCGGTGAAAAACTGTTTTTT.

This clonotype has just a few counts. V usage is TRBV11-2 and J usage is TRBJ2-7, with 9 bases that match TRBD2. CDR3 size: 15 residues. Trimming removed 1 base from V and 12 bases from J; junction bases left unmatched: 13. CDR1 and CDR2 (germline): SGHAT, FQNNGV. The CDR3 bases are TGTGCCAGCAGCTTAGCTGGATTCGGTGCGGGAGGGTGGTACTTC. Amino acids: CASSLAGFGAGGWYF.

In this sample, this clonotype turned up a few times. The chain is built from TRBV6-5 and TRBJ2-1; D possibly corresponds to TRBD1 (6 bases). In germline, CDR1 is MNHEY, CDR2 SVGAGI. This CDR3 has 11 residues. Deletions cut 2 bases from V and 10 bases from J, with 6 bases between. The CDR3 sequence: CASSYGQEQFF. The CDR3 nucleotides read TGTGCCAGCAGTTACGGACAGGAGCAGTTCTTC.